This entry lists 25 T cell receptor beta chains sequenced from one sample in a study of blood T cell repertoires in COVID-19. Sequencing was performed with immunoSEQ multiplex PCR; in TCRdb, only in-frame clones are kept and a portion is missing. The sample yields about 130,000 clones, about 85% seen once. Sequencing was done on a sample of peripheral blood. All receptors derive from an older woman with COVID-19, enrolled during active disease.

The chain employs TRBV6-1 and TRBJ1-3; D gene uncertain. Germline CDR1 reads MNHNS; CDR2 reads SASEGT. V was clipped by 2 bases and J by 4 bases, with 12 bases between them. The CDR3 length is 15 residues. The CDR3 coding sequence is TGTGCCAGCAGTGAATTCCTTGCAGAAGGAAACACCATATATTTT. Protein sequence: CASSEFLAEGNTIYF.

The chain links TRBV24-1 to TRBJ1-4; D remains ambiguous. CDR3 length: 14 amino acids. The germline CDR1 and CDR2 sequences are KGHDR and SFDVKD. With 4 bases removed from V and 0 bases from J, the gap between germline ends came to 5 bases. The CDR3 region has the DNA TGTGCCACCAGTGAGGTAGCAACTAATGAAAAACTGTTTTTT. Translating gives CATSEVATNEKLFF.

The chain links TRBV3-1 (or the pseudogene TRBV3-2) to TRBJ2-1, with TRBD1 as a possible D gene (6 bases). CDR3 length: 13 residues. V lost 1 base to trimming and J lost 8 bases, with 9 bases between them. Germline values: CDR1 LGHDT, CDR2 YNNKEL (reference sequence). CDR3 DNA sequence: TGTGCCAGCAGCCAAGGGACAGCACATGAGCAGTTCTTC. It specifies CASSQGTAHEQFF.

The chain carries TRBV30 and TRBJ2-2, with 10 nucleotides matching TRBD2. The CDR3 extends over 15 amino acids. Germline V gene lookup returns CDR1 GTSNPN and CDR2 SVGIG (reference sequence). After removal of 3 bases from V and 1 base from J, the junction contained 2 bases not matched to a gene. CDR3 residues: CAWRVAGGNTGELFF. The CDR3 coding sequence is TGTGCCTGGAGGGTAGCGGGGGGGAACACCGGGGAGCTGTTTTTT.

The rearrangement joins TRBV7-9 to TRBJ1-6; D unresolved. The CDR3 runs to 15 residues. Trimming took 3 bases from V and 7 from J, leaving 13 bases between them. Per the germline V gene, CDR1 is SEHNR and CDR2 is FQNEAQ (reference sequence). CDR3 residues: CASSFGGPTNSPLHF. Written as DNA, the CDR3 is TGTGCCAGCAGCTTCGGAGGCCCGACCAATTCACCCCTCCACTTT.

This chain links TRBV25-1 with TRBJ2-1; the match to TRBD2 covers 8 bases. CDR1 is MGHDK, CDR2 SYGVNS, per germline. The CDR3 is 17 amino acids. J was trimmed by 0 bases and V by 4 bases; bases with no gene match: 8. This CDR3 is CASSVGGGLSSYNEQFF. CDR3 DNA sequence: TGTGCCAGCAGTGTGGGCGGGGGGTTAAGCTCCTACAATGAGCAGTTCTTC.

The CDR3: CASSLSGYSEQYF. The CDR3 coding sequence is TGTGCCAGCAGTCTCTCAGGTTACTCCGAGCAGTACTTC. The J gene is TRBJ2-7, the V gene TRBV27; no firm D call. This CDR3 spans 13 amino acids. CDR1 MNHEY and CDR2 SMNVEV come from the germline V gene (reference sequence). Trimming shortened V by 5 bases and J by 6 bases, and 14 bases separated the two germline ends.

This clone appeared a few times. J is TRBJ2-3 and V is TRBV15, with D tentatively TRBD1 (5 bases). CDR1 is LNHNV and CDR2 is YYDKDF in the germline V gene (reference sequence). Trimming stripped 1 base from V and 0 bases from J, with 8 bases between. The CDR3 totals 15 residues. The CDR3 loop reads CATSRGAGSTDTQYF. The CDR3 nucleotides read TGTGCCACCAGCAGAGGGGCAGGGAGCACAGATACGCAGTATTTT.

J is TRBJ1-2 and V is TRBV7-2; 7 positions match TRBD1. This CDR3 is 15 amino acids long. Losses at the gene ends were 1 base for V and 3 bases for J; bases not matched to a gene: 5. Germline loops: CDR1 SGHTA, CDR2 FQGNSA. CDR3 in DNA: TGTGCCAGCAGCTTAGGAGGGGGCGCGGACTATGGCTACACCTTC. Translating gives CASSLGGGADYGYTF.

The chain uses TRBV19 and TRBJ2-4; TRBD2 might be the D (6 bases). V gave up 3 bases and J gave up 3 bases, with 9 bases separating them. Looked up from germline, CDR1 is LNHDA and CDR2 is SQIVND (reference sequence). The length of the CDR3 is 14 residues. The CDR3 reads CASSIGGDKNIQYF. The CDR3 DNA sequence: TGTGCCAGTAGTATTGGAGGGGACAAAAACATTCAGTACTTC.

To note about this clone: Other DNA sequences in this sample translate to the same CDR3. The genes are TRBV3-1 (or the pseudogene TRBV3-2) and TRBJ2-7; D is possibly TRBD2 (5 bases). CDR1 is LGHDT, CDR2 YNNKEL, per germline (reference sequence). The CDR3 is 12 amino acids. Trimming cost V 1 base and J 7 bases, with 8 bases left between them. The DNA of the CDR3 is TGTGCCAGCAGCCAAGGGGGAGTGGAGCAGTACTTC. Translation gives CASSQGGVEQYF.

V usage is TRBV6-5 and J usage is TRBJ1-3; D is perhaps TRBD1 (5 bases). The CDR3 covers 15 residues. V dropped 6 bases and J dropped 4 bases, with 16 bases sitting between them. Germline V gene sequence: CDR1 MNHEY, CDR2 SVGAGI. Here the CDR3 DNA reads TGTGCCAGCAGCAAGCGGGGGACTTCAGGAAACACCATATATTTT. Protein product: CASSKRGTSGNTIYF.

Here the CDR3 DNA reads TGTGCCAGCAGCTCCGAAGGGAGGGGACGGACCCCTGAAGCTTTCTTT. Translated: CASSSEGRGRTPEAFF. The chain joins TRBV5-4 to TRBJ1-1, with D tentatively TRBD1 (5 bases). With 3 bases removed from V and 6 bases from J, the gap between germline ends came to 21 bases. CDR1 SGHNT and CDR2 YYREEE come from the germline V gene (reference sequence). The CDR3 runs 16 residues.

The chain links TRBV28 to TRBJ1-2, with TRBD1 matching 10 bases. Germline V gives CDR1 MDHEN, CDR2 SYDVKM. Trimming removed 0 bases from V and 8 bases from J; junction bases left unmatched: 9. The CDR3 spans 16 residues. The CDR3 is CASSLWGTGVDLGYTF. CDR3 coding DNA: TGTGCCAGCAGTTTATGGGGGACAGGGGTGGACCTAGGCTACACCTTC.

The genes are TRBV4-3 and TRBJ2-2, with D possibly being TRBD2 (5 bases). CDR1 LGHNA and CDR2 YSLEER come from the germline V gene. This CDR3 contains 17 residues. Trimming pared 0 bases from V and 5 bases from J, leaving 16 bases between. The DNA of the CDR3 is TGCGCCAGCAGCCAAGATATCCCCAGCAGAGGGACCGGGGAGCTGTTTTTT. Translated: CASSQDIPSRGTGELFF.

This chain uses TRBV25-1 with TRBJ2-7; weak D call: TRBD2 (5 bases). Trimming pared 1 base from V and 9 bases from J, leaving 13 bases between. CDR3 length equals 13 residues. Per the germline V gene, CDR1 is MGHDK and CDR2 is SYGVNS. DNA of the CDR3: TGTGCCAGCAGTGAATCCCACGGGGTGGGGCAGTACTTC. This encodes CASSESHGVGQYF.

This clone occurred a few times. The rearrangement uses TRBV25-1 and TRBJ1-4, with 7 bases identical to TRBD1. This CDR3 region has 12 residues. J gave up 8 bases and V 6 bases, and 3 bases lay outside the gene matches. CDR1 and CDR2 (germline): MGHDK, SYGVNS. The CDR3 loop is CASRGDSEKLFF. The CDR3 region has the DNA TGTGCCAGCAGGGGGGACAGCGAAAAACTGTTTTTT.

V gene TRBV7-8 combines with J gene TRBJ2-3; possible D gene TRBD2, 6 bases. V was shortened by 0 bases and J by 8 bases, with 6 bases between the two germline ends. Germline V gene sequence: CDR1 SGHVS, CDR2 FQNEAQ. The CDR3 contains 12 residues. CDR3: CASSLAGGTQYF. The DNA for the CDR3 is TGTGCCAGCAGCTTAGCGGGGGGTACGCAGTATTTT.

The V gene is TRBV7-9, the J gene TRBJ2-7; D ambiguous. The V end was cut by 2 bases, the J end by 2 bases, with 13 bases between. CDR3 length: 15 residues. Germline loops: CDR1 SEHNR, CDR2 FQNEAQ (reference sequence). CDR3 sequence reads: CASSLTGDPAYEQYF. The CDR3 DNA is TGTGCCAGCAGCTTAACGGGTGACCCAGCCTACGAGCAGTACTTC.

The CDR3 protein is CASSQEGGGQGNIQYF. DNA of the CDR3: TGCGCCAGCAGCCAAGAGGGCGGGGGACAGGGAAACATTCAGTACTTC. The chain combines TRBV4-3 with TRBJ2-4; the match to TRBD1 covers 9 bases. Germline assignment: CDR1 LGHNA and CDR2 YSLEER. The length of the CDR3 is 16 residues. J lost 6 bases, V lost 0 bases, and 6 bases had no gene match.

The rearrangement joins TRBV30 to TRBJ1-1; 8 nucleotides match TRBD1. Losses at the gene ends were 3 bases for V and 7 bases for J; bases not matched to a gene: 4. This CDR3 has 12 residues. Germline V gene lookup returns CDR1 GTSNPN and CDR2 SVGIG (reference sequence). The CDR3 coding sequence is TGTGCCTGGAGCCCACAGGGGGATGAAGCTTTCTTT. This sequence encodes CAWSPQGDEAFF.

This rearrangement joins TRBV5-1 to TRBJ2-2, with D unclear. Germline CDR1 reads SGHRS; CDR2 reads YFSETQ. The CDR3 spans 16 residues. V was cut by 1 base and J by 0 bases, with 10 bases left in between. CDR3 sequence: CASSLSPSANTGELFF. CDR3 DNA: TGCGCCAGCAGCTTGTCTCCCAGCGCGAACACCGGGGAGCTGTTTTTT.

The chain links TRBV3-1 (or the pseudogene TRBV3-2) to TRBJ2-7; no reliable D call. CDR1 and CDR2 from the germline V gene are LGHDT and YNNKEL (reference sequence). V was shortened by 4 bases and J by 5 bases, with 9 bases between the two germline ends. This CDR3 contains 12 residues. This CDR3 reads CASSPTHDEQYF. CDR3 DNA sequence: TGTGCCAGCAGCCCTACCCACGACGAGCAGTACTTC.

In DNA, the CDR3 is TGTGCCTGGACCCGTGGCAGGGAGGGCACCGGGGAGCTGTTTTTT. Its protein product is CAWTRGREGTGELFF. J is TRBJ2-2 and V is TRBV30; TRBD2 matches at 7 bases. Germline V gene lookup returns CDR1 GTSNPN and CDR2 SVGIG (reference sequence). J lost 4 bases, V lost 4 bases, and 9 bases had no gene match. CDR3 size: 15 residues.

The CDR3 DNA sequence: TGTGCCAGCAGCCAAGATGAAAGGAGGACAGGGTTGGGACCCCTCCACTTT. Protein: CASSQDERRTGLGPLHF. The chain carries TRBV3-1 (or the pseudogene TRBV3-2) and TRBJ1-6, with TRBD1 matching 8 bases. Germline values: CDR1 LGHDT, CDR2 YNNKEL (reference sequence). Trimming took 0 bases from V and 12 from J; bases not matched to a gene: 13. This CDR3 comprises 17 residues.